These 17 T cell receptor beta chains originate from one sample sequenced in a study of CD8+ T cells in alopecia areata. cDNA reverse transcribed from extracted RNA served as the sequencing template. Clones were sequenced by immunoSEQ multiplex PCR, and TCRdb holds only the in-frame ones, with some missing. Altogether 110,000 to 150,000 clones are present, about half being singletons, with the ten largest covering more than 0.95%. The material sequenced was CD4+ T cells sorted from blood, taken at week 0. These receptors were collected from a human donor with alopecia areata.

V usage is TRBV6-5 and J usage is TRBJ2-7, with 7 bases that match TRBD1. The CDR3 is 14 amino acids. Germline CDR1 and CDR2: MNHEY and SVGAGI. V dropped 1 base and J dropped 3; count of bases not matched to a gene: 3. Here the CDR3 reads CASSYLGTDYEQYF. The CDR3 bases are TGTGCCAGCAGTTACTTGGGGACAGACTACGAGCAGTACTTC.

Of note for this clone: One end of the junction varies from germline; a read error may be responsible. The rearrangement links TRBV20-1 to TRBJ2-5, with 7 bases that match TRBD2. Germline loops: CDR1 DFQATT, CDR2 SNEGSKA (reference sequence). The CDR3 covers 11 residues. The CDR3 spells CSARGLAVADF. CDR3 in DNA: TGCAGTGCTAGAGGACTAGCAGTCGCCGACTTC.

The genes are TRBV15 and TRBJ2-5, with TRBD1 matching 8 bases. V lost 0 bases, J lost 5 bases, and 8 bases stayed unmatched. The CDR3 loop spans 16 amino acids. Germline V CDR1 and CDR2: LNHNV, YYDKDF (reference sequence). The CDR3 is CATSRDPRRGRETQYF. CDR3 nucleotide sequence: TGTGCCACCAGCAGAGATCCCCGCAGGGGGCGTGAGACCCAGTACTTC.

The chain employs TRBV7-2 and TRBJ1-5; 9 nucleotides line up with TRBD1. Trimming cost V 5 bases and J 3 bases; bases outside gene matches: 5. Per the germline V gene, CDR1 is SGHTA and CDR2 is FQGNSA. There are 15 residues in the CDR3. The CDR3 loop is CASSNRQGVNQPQHF. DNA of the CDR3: TGTGCCAGCAGCAACCGACAGGGGGTCAATCAGCCCCAGCATTTT.

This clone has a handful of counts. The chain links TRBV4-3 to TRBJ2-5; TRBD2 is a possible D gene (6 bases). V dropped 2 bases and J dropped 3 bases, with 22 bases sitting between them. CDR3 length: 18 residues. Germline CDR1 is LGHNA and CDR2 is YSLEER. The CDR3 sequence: CASSQSFGGLASKETQYF. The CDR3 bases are TGCGCCAGCAGCCAATCCTTCGGCGGGCTAGCGTCGAAAGAGACCCAGTACTTC.

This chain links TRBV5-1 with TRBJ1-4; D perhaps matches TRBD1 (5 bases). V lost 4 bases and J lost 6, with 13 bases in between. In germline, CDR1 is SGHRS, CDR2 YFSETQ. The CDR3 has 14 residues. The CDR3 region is CASSAVSGHEKLFF. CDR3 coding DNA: TGCGCCAGCAGCGCCGTGTCAGGGCATGAAAAACTGTTTTTT.

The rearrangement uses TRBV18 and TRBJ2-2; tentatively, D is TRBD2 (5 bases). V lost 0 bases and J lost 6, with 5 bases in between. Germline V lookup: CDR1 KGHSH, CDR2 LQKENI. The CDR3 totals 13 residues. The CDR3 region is CASSPPGAGELFF. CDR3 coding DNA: TGTGCCAGCTCACCACCGGGAGCCGGGGAGCTGTTTTTT. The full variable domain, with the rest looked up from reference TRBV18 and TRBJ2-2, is NAGVMQNPRHLVRRRGQEARLRCSPMKGHSHVYWYRQLPEEGLKFMVYLQKENIIDESGMPKERFSAEFPKEGPSILRIQQVVRGDSAAYFCASSPPGAGELFFGEGSRLTVL.

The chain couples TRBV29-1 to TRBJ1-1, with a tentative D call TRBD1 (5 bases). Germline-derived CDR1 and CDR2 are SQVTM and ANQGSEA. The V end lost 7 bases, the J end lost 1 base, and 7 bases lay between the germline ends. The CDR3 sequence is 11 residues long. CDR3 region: CSGTGNTEAFF. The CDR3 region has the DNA TGCAGCGGTACAGGGAACACTGAAGCTTTCTTT.

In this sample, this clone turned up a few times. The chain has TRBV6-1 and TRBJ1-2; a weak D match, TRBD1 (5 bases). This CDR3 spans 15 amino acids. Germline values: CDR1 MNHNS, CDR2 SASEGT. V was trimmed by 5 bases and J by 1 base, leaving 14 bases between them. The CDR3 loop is CASSNRQLNNYGYTF. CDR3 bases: TGTGCCAGCAGTAACCGACAGCTGAATAACTATGGCTACACCTTC.

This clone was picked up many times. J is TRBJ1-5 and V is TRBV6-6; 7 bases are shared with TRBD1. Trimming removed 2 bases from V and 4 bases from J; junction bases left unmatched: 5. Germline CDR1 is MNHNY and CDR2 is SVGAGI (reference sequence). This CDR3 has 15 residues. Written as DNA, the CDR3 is TGTGCCAGCAGTTACACGGGGACAGAGAATCAGCCCCAGCATTTT. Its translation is CASSYTGTENQPQHF.

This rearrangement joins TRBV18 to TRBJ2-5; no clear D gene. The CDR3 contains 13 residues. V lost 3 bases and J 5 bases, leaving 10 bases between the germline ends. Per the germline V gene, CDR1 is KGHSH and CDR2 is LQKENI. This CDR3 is CASSPASTETQYF. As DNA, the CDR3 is TGTGCCAGCTCACCGGCATCCACGGAGACCCAGTACTTC.

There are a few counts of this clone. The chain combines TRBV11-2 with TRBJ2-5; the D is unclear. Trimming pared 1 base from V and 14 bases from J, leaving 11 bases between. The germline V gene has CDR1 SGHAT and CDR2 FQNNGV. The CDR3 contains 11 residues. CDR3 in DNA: TGTGCCAGCAGCTTAGGGTCCCGGTTATACTTC. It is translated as CASSLGSRLYF. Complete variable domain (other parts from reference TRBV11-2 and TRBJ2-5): EAGVAQSPRYKIIEKRQSVAFWCNPISGHATLYWYQQILGQGPKLLIQFQNNGVVDDSQLPKDRFSAERLKGVDSTLKIQPAKLEDSAVYLCASSLGSRLYFGPGTRLLVL.

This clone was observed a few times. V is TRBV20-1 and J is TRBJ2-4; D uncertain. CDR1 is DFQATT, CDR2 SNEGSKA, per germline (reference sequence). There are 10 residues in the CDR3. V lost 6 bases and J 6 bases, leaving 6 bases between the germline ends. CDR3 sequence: CSAVGNIQYF. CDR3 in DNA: TGCAGTGCCGTCGGAAACATTCAGTACTTC.

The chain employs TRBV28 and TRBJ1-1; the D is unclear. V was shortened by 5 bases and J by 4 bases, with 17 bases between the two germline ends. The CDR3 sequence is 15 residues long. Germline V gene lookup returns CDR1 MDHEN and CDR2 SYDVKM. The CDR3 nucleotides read TGTGCCAGCAGTGGTACCGGAGTTTGGGGCACTGAAGCTTTCTTT. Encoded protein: CASSGTGVWGTEAFF.

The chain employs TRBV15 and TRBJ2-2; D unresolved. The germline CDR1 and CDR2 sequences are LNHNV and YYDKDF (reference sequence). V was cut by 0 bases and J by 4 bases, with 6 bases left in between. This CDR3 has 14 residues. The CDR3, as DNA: TGTGCCACCAGCAGAGAGGGCCTCACCGGGGAGCTGTTTTTT. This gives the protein CATSREGLTGELFF.

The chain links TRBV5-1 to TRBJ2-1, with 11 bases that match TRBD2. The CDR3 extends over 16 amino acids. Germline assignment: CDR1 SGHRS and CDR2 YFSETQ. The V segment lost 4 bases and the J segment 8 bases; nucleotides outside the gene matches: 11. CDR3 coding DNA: TGCGCCAGCAGCCTGTCCCCTAGCGGGAGGCGAGATGAGCAGTTCTTC. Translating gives CASSLSPSGRRDEQFF.

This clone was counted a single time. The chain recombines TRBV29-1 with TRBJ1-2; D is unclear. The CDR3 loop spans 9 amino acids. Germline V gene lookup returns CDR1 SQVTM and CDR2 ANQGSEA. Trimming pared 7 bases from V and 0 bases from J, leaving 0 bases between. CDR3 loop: CSANYGYTF. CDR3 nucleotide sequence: TGCAGCGCTAACTATGGCTACACCTTC.